The 7 T cell receptor beta chains given below trace back to one sample, sequenced in a study of beta chain features in type 1 diabetes. The sequenced template was cDNA made from the entire isolated RNA. Only in-frame clones appear in the TCRdb table, and some are missing; sequencing was by immunoSEQ multiplex PCR. The sample holds a few hundred thousand clones, around 12% seen once. The sample comprised naive CD4+ T cells from blood. Receptor source: a man in his late teens or twenties in good health.

The chain recombines TRBV7-3 with TRBJ2-1, with a tentative D call TRBD1 (6 bases). The germline V gene has CDR1 SGHTA and CDR2 FQGTGA. V was pared by 7 bases and J by 6 bases, with 16 bases between. This CDR3 is 14 amino acids long. The CDR3 coding sequence is TGTGCCAGCACCAACCCAGGACAGCGCAATGAGCAGTTCTTC. As protein: CASTNPGQRNEQFF.

This clone was observed a handful of times. The chain links TRBV4-2 to TRBJ1-4; D uncertain. Germline CDR1 and CDR2: LGHNA and YNFKEQ. Trimming took off 0 bases at V and 8 bases at J, with 10 bases between the two ends. CDR3 length: 14 residues. The CDR3 loop reads CASSQEGSGEKLFF. The CDR3 region has the DNA TGTGCCAGCAGCCAAGAGGGTTCGGGGGAAAAACTGTTTTTT.

The V and J genes are TRBV19 and TRBJ2-7, with TRBD1 identical over 7 bases. The CDR3 is made up of 14 amino acids. The germline V gene has CDR1 LNHDA and CDR2 SQIVND (reference sequence). V lost 5 bases to trimming and J lost 4 bases; unmatched junction nucleotides: 8. The chain's CDR3 is CASSGSRQGYEQYF. The CDR3 DNA sequence: TGTGCCAGTAGTGGGAGCCGACAGGGTTACGAGCAGTACTTC.

The chain joins TRBV11-2 to TRBJ2-3; 11 bases agree with TRBD2. The V segment lost 6 bases and the J segment 7 bases; nucleotides outside the gene matches: 9. The CDR3 sequence is 15 residues long. The germline V gene encodes CDR1 SGHAT and CDR2 FQNNGV. The CDR3 spells CASSHSGGALNTQYF. CDR3 in DNA: TGTGCCAGCAGTCATAGCGGGGGGGCCTTGAATACGCAGTATTTT.

This clone was recorded a few times. The V and J genes are TRBV27 and TRBJ2-6; possibly TRBD1 for D (5 bases). Germline V gene data show CDR1 as MNHEY and CDR2 as SMNVEV (reference sequence). The V and J ends lost 3 bases and 1 base respectively, with 10 bases between them. CDR3 length equals 16 residues. CDR3 in amino acids: CASSFGRGSGANVLTF. In DNA form, the CDR3 reads TGTGCCAGCAGTTTTGGAAGGGGTTCTGGGGCCAACGTCCTGACTTTC.

This clone was picked up a small number of times. This sequence joins TRBV7-9 and TRBJ1-5; TRBD1 is a possible D gene (6 bases). The V and J ends lost 5 bases and 2 bases respectively, with 10 bases between them. CDR3 length: 14 residues. Per the germline V gene, CDR1 is SEHNR and CDR2 is FQNEAQ (reference sequence). The CDR3 sequence: CASSDSGGNQPQHF. CDR3 bases: TGTGCCAGCAGCGATTCAGGGGGCAATCAGCCCCAGCATTTT.

CDR3 nucleotide sequence: TGTGCCAGCGCCCCGGGTAGCCGGAATGAAAAACTGTTTTTT. Translation: CASAPGSRNEKLFF. The V gene is TRBV7-9, the J gene TRBJ1-4; D not resolved. Germline assignment: CDR1 SEHNR and CDR2 FQNEAQ (reference sequence). This CDR3 is 14 amino acids long. V lost 8 bases to trimming and J lost 5 bases, with 15 bases between them. Full variable domain (rest looked up from reference TRBV7-9 and TRBJ1-4): DTGVSQNPRHKITKRGQNVTFRCDPISEHNRLYWYRQTLGQGPEFLTYFQNEAQLEKSRLLSDRFSAERPKGSFSTLEIQRTEQGDSAMYLCASAPGSRNEKLFFGSGTQLSVL.